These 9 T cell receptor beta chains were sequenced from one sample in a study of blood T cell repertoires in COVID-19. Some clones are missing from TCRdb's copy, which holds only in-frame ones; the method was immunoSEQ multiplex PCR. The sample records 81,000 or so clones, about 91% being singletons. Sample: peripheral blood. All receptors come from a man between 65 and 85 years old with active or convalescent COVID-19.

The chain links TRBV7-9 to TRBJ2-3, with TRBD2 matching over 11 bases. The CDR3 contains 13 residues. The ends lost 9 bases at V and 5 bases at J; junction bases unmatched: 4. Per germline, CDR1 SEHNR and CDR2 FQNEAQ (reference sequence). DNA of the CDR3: TGTGCCAGTAGCGGGGGGGGCGGAGATACGCAGTATTTT. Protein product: CASSGGGGDTQYF.

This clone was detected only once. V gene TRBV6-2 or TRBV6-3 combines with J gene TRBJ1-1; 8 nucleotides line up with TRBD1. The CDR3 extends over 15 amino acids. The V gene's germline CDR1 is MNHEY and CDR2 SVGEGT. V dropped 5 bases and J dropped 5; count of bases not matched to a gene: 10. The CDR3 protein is CASSLNRGVGTEAFF. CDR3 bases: TGTGCCAGCAGTCTAAACAGGGGGGTGGGGACTGAAGCTTTCTTT.

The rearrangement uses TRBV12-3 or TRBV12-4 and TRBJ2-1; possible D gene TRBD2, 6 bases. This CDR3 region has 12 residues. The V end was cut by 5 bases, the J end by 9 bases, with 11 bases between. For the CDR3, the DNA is TGTGCCAGCAGTAGGGACTCCCCTGAGCAGTTCTTC. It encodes CASSRDSPEQFF.

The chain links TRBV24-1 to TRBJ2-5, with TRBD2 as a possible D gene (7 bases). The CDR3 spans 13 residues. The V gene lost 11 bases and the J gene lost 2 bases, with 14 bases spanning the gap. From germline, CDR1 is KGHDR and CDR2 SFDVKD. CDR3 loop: CASQGRGQETQYF. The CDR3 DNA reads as TGTGCCAGCCAGGGGAGGGGGCAAGAGACCCAGTACTTC.

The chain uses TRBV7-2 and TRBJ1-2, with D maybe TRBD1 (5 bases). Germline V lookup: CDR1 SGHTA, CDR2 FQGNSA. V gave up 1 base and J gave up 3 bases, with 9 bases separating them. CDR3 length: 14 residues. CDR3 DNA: TGTGCCAGCAGCTTAGTTTGGGGGGACTATGGCTACACCTTC. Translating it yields CASSLVWGDYGYTF.

The CDR3 region is CASRRKGGATDTQYF. As DNA, the CDR3 is TGTGCCAGCAGAAGAAAAGGAGGGGCCACAGATACGCAGTATTTT. The chain has TRBV7-9 and TRBJ2-3, with a possible D match to TRBD2 (6 bases). The CDR3 has 15 amino acids. Trimming left V 6 bases short and J 2 bases short, with 15 bases between. Germline assignment: CDR1 SEHNR and CDR2 FQNEAQ (reference sequence).

The chain's CDR3 is CATSDPRVGGIYNEQFF. The CDR3 DNA reads TGTGCCACCAGTGACCCGCGGGTTGGGGGCATCTACAATGAGCAGTTCTTC. V usage is TRBV24-1 and J usage is TRBJ2-1; D is possibly TRBD1 (6 bases). Germline loops: CDR1 KGHDR, CDR2 SFDVKD. This CDR3 region has 17 residues. V lost 4 bases and J 3 bases, leaving 18 bases between the germline ends.

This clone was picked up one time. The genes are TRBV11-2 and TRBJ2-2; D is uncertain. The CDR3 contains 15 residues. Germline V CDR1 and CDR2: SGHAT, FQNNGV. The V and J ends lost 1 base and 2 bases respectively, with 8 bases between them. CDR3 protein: CASSLAYSNTGELFF. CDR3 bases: TGTGCCAGCAGCTTAGCTTACAGCAACACCGGGGAGCTGTTTTTT.

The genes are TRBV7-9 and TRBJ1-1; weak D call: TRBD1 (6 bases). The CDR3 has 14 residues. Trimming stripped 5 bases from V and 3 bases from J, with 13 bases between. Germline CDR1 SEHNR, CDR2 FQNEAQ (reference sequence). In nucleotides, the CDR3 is TGTGCCAGCAGCGTCCTTCAGGGGTACACTGAAGCTTTCTTT. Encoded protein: CASSVLQGYTEAFF.